This T cell receptor beta chain was observed in a study of chemoradiotherapy in HPV16-positive cancers. Study-level information: Two HPV16-positive patients' cells yielded candidate HPV-specific clones and common motifs. Overall study findings and caveats: HPV-responsive T-cell expansion during chemoradiotherapy was linked to improved recurrence-free survival in HPV16-positive patients. HPV-specific T cells were functionally defined from only a couple of HPV16-positive patients.

Some clones are missing from TCRdb's copy, which holds only in-frame ones; the method was immunoSEQ multiplex PCR. The sample has around 4,400 clones, 86% seen once. The CDR3 has 15 residues. The ends were cut back, 2 bases at V and 1 base at J, with 10 bases in the middle. Germline CDR1 SGHRS, CDR2 YFSETQ. Concerning this clone itself: What it binds is not known.

The clonotype was recovered from a human donor with HPV-associated anogenital cancer. This chain uses TRBV5-1 with TRBJ2-1, with D possibly being TRBD2 (6 bases). Sequenced here: tumor tissue, sampled from a patient who underwent chemoradiotherapy. The CDR3 nucleotides are TGCGCCAGCAGCTTTGCTAGCGAATCCTACAATGAGCAGTTCTTC. This translates into CASSFASESYNEQFF.